These 10 T cell receptor beta chains share one sample of origin, sequenced in a study of brain T cells in children with intractable seizures. Only in-frame clones appear in the TCRdb table, and some are missing; sequencing was by immunoSEQ multiplex PCR. Altogether 300,000 to 400,000 clones are present, over 90% being singletons, with the ten largest covering around 5%. Time point meaning: blood from clinic visit 5 months post-surgery; TSC patient then seizure free. This material consisted of peripheral blood, taken roughly 5 months after surgery. The receptor source for this set is a boy younger than two with tuberous sclerosis and intractable seizures.

V and J are TRBV7-9 and TRBJ2-1, with D perhaps TRBD1 (6 bases). The CDR3 spans 13 residues. V was pared by 5 bases and J by 8 bases, with 13 bases between. The V gene's germline CDR1 is SEHNR and CDR2 FQNEAQ (reference sequence). CDR3 region: CASSPRRGYEQFF. The CDR3 DNA follows: TGTGCCAGCAGCCCCCGTAGGGGGTATGAGCAGTTCTTC.

The genes are TRBV6-5 and TRBJ1-5; D call uncertain. CDR3 size: 15 residues. The ends were cut back, 6 bases at V and 2 bases at J, with 14 bases in the middle. Germline V gene data show CDR1 as MNHEY and CDR2 as SVGAGI. The CDR3 nucleotides read TGTGCCAGCAGAGAGATACCTTCTCGCAATCAGCCCCAGCATTTT. This translates into CASREIPSRNQPQHF.

This clone occurred once. This chain joins TRBV3-1 (or the pseudogene TRBV3-2) and TRBJ1-1, with a possible D match to TRBD1 (5 bases). The CDR3 length is 17 residues. The germline CDR1 and CDR2 sequences are LGHDT and YNNKEL (reference sequence). The V end was cut by 0 bases, the J end by 4 bases, with 18 bases between. CDR3 in DNA: TGTGCCAGCAGCCAAGATCGTCTAGCGGTCGGGGGCACTGAAGCTTTCTTT. Amino acids: CASSQDRLAVGGTEAFF.

The J gene is TRBJ1-6, the V gene TRBV5-4, with TRBD1 matching 7 bases. The trim removed 0 bases at V and 7 bases at J, leaving 7 bases unmatched. Germline CDR1 is SGHNT and CDR2 is YYREEE (reference sequence). This CDR3 is built from 16 residues. Here the CDR3 reads CASSLGRQGRNSPLHF. The CDR3 bases are TGTGCCAGCAGCTTGGGCAGACAGGGTAGGAATTCACCCCTCCACTTT.

This chain links TRBV20-1 with TRBJ1-2; the D is unclear. The CDR3 runs to 12 residues. Germline-derived CDR1 and CDR2 are DFQATT and SNEGSKA (reference sequence). Trimming removed 3 bases from V and 3 bases from J, with 8 bases in between. This chain's CDR3 is CSASSADYGYTF. The CDR3 DNA sequence: TGCAGTGCTAGTTCGGCCGACTATGGCTACACCTTC.

The gene calls are TRBV19 and TRBJ2-2; 7 bases line up with TRBD1. This CDR3 region has 14 residues. V trimming: 4 bases; J trimming: 1 base; junction bases outside the gene matches: 0. The V gene's germline CDR1 is LNHDA and CDR2 SQIVND (reference sequence). CDR3 amino acids: CASSRTGNTGELFF. In nucleotides, the CDR3 is TGTGCCAGTAGTAGGACAGGGAACACCGGGGAGCTGTTTTTT.

V and J are TRBV4-1 and TRBJ2-1, with D perhaps TRBD1 or TRBD2 (5 bases each). CDR3 size: 14 residues. The germline V and J ends were trimmed by 1 base and 5 bases, with 9 bases remaining between them. The germline V gene has CDR1 MGHRA and CDR2 YSYEKL. CDR3 protein: CASSQGDGNNEQFF. CDR3 nucleotides: TGCGCCAGCAGCCAAGGGGACGGGAACAATGAGCAGTTCTTC.

The chain links TRBV6-1 to TRBJ2-3; tentatively, D is TRBD1 or TRBD2 (6 bases each). Deletions cut 0 bases from V and 2 bases from J, with 15 bases between. CDR1 is MNHNS and CDR2 is SASEGT in the germline V gene. This CDR3 is 17 amino acids long. The CDR3 DNA follows: TGTGCCAGCAGTGAAGCCATCGTCGGGGGCCTCACAGATACGCAGTATTTT. It translates to CASSEAIVGGLTDTQYF.

In its sample, this clone was seen once. The chain uses TRBV5-1 and TRBJ2-1; a possible D gene is TRBD1 (5 bases). CDR3 length: 13 amino acids. Germline V gene data show CDR1 as SGHRS and CDR2 as YFSETQ. V lost 4 bases and J lost 5, with 10 bases in between. The CDR3 loop reads CASSQTGNNEQFF. In DNA, the CDR3 is TGCGCCAGCAGCCAAACAGGAAACAATGAGCAGTTCTTC. Complete variable domain (other parts from reference TRBV5-1 and TRBJ2-1): KAGVTQTPRYLIKTRGQQVTLSCSPISGHRSVSWYQQTPGQGLQFLFEYFSETQRNKGNFPGRFSGRQFSNSRSEMNVSTLELGDSALYLCASSQTGNNEQFFGPGTRLTVL.

J is TRBJ1-1 and V is TRBV24-1, with a tentative D call TRBD1 (5 bases). V was clipped by 1 base and J by 10 bases, with 9 bases between them. The CDR3 runs to 12 residues. Germline values: CDR1 KGHDR, CDR2 SFDVKD. CDR3 nucleotides: TGTGCCACCAGTGATTTTCGGGGGAGAGCTTTCTTT. This encodes CATSDFRGRAFF.